This is a list of T cell receptor beta chains from one sample in a study of cytomegalovirus exposure and HLA in healthy donors. The repertoire was sequenced with immunoSEQ multiplex PCR; TCRdb's copy has only in-frame clones and lacks some. This repertoire shows about 140,000 clones, just under 85% found once; its top ten account for less than 2%. Material for sequencing was PBMCs. Receptors were obtained from a woman aged 40 to 55 in good health and CMV-seronegative. Each CDR3 is given with its conserved first and last residue. Each record gives: J gene, clone size, D gene, V gene, CDR3 DNA, CDR3 protein. The D gene is left open where the match is weak. Clone size is not always given. Where it is, it says once, few, many or a class for expanded clones.

J: TRBJ1-4
size: once
D: -
V: TRBV4-3
DNA: TGCGCCAGCAGCCGTCTATTGAAGTCTTCTGATGAAAAACTGTTTTTT
CDR3: CASSRLLKSSDEKLFF

J: TRBJ2-5
size: few
D: -
V: TRBV28
DNA: TGTGCCAGCAGTTTAACTCCTGCGGGTGGCAAGACCCAGTACTTC
CDR3: CASSLTPAGGKTQYF

J: TRBJ1-4
size: -
D: -
V: TRBV27
DNA: TGTGCCAGCAGTATTTCAGGGATCCGGGAAAAACTGTTTTTT
CDR3: CASSISGIREKLFF

J: TRBJ2-3
size: -
D: TRBD1
V: TRBV11-1
DNA: TGTGCCAGCAGCTTATTCCCCGGGACAGGCACAGATACGCAGTATTTT
CDR3: CASSLFPGTGTDTQYF

J: TRBJ2-3
size: -
D: TRBD1
V: TRBV19
DNA: TGTGCCAGTAGTTACGGGCTTGGGCAGGGGGGCACAGATACGCAGTATTTT
CDR3: CASSYGLGQGGTDTQYF

J: TRBJ2-2
size: -
D: TRBD2
V: TRBV7-3
DNA: TGTGCCAGCAGATTAGCGGGAGGAATTAACACCGGGGAGCTGTTTTTT
CDR3: CASRLAGGINTGELFF

J: TRBJ1-3
size: -
D: -
V: TRBV6-5
DNA: TGTGCCAGCAGTTACTCGACGGGAAATGGAAACACCATATATTTT
CDR3: CASSYSTGNGNTIYF

J: TRBJ2-7
size: few
D: TRBD2
V: TRBV9
DNA: TGTGCCAGCAGCGCAGGGGGGCCTAGCGGGAGTATCCACGAGCAGTACTTC
CDR3: CASSAGGPSGSIHEQYF

J: TRBJ2-7
size: -
D: -
V: TRBV7-9
DNA: TGTGCCAGCAGCCTCCCAGGGTTCAACGAGCAGTACTTC
CDR3: CASSLPGFNEQYF

J: TRBJ2-2
size: once
D: TRBD2
V: TRBV19
DNA: TGTGCCAGTACTGGACTAGCGGGAGGGTCCGGGGAGCTGTTTTTT
CDR3: CASTGLAGGSGELFF

J: TRBJ2-7
size: -
D: TRBD2
V: TRBV7-2
DNA: TGTGCCAGCAGCTCGGGACTAGCGGAGGGCTACGAGCAGTACTTC
CDR3: CASSSGLAEGYEQYF

J: TRBJ2-1
size: -
D: -
V: TRBV4-1
DNA: TGCGCCAGCAGCCAAGAGACTTTGGGCAATGAGCAGTTCTTC
CDR3: CASSQETLGNEQFF

J: TRBJ2-6
size: -
D: -
V: TRBV6-1
DNA: TGTGCCAGCACCTTTAGGGGCTCTGGGGCCAACGTCCTGACTTTC
CDR3: CASTFRGSGANVLTF

J: TRBJ2-1
size: -
D: -
V: TRBV5-4
DNA: TGTGCCAGCAGCTTGGAGGGAGGTCTCCTAAATGAGCAGTTCTTC
CDR3: CASSLEGGLLNEQFF

J: TRBJ2-1
size: -
D: TRBD2
V: TRBV5-1
DNA: TGCGCCAGCAGCTCTATAGCGGGAGGGTACAATGAGCAGTTCTTC
CDR3: CASSSIAGGYNEQFF

J: TRBJ2-7
size: -
D: -
V: TRBV5-5
DNA: TGTGCCAGCAGCTTGAGAGGGACTCATTCCTACGAGCAGTACTTC
CDR3: CASSLRGTHSYEQYF

J: TRBJ1-1
size: -
D: TRBD1
V: TRBV5-1
DNA: TGCGCCAGCAGCACGACAGGGGTTGAAGCTTTCTTT
CDR3: CASSTTGVEAFF

J: TRBJ2-7
size: few
D: TRBD2
V: TRBV4-3
DNA: TGCGCCAGCAGCCAAGGAAGGACGGGAGGGGGTTACGAGCAGTACTTC
CDR3: CASSQGRTGGGYEQYF

J: TRBJ1-6
size: -
D: TRBD1
V: TRBV6-5
DNA: TGTGCCAGCAGGCCGGGACAGGGGAGAACCCTCCACTTT
CDR3: CASRPGQGRTLHF

J: TRBJ2-3
size: few
D: -
V: TRBV5-1
DNA: TGCGCCAGCAGCTTTAAAGGGAGCAGCACAGATACGCAGTATTTT
CDR3: CASSFKGSSTDTQYF

J: TRBJ2-5
size: -
D: TRBD2
V: TRBV2
DNA: TGTGCCAGCAGTGCGGGACTAGCCATACAGACCCAGTACTTC
CDR3: CASSAGLAIQTQYF

J: TRBJ1-1
size: -
D: -
V: TRBV18
DNA: TGTGCCAGCTCACCACGCGGGGAGACTGAAGCTTTCTTT
CDR3: CASSPRGETEAFF

J: TRBJ2-5
size: -
D: -
V: TRBV4-1
DNA: TGCGCCAGCAGCCCCGGGGTACAAGAGACCCAGTACTTC
CDR3: CASSPGVQETQYF

J: TRBJ2-3
size: once
D: TRBD2
V: TRBV6-6
DNA: TGTGCCAGCAGTCTGACTAGCGCGCCTAGCACAGATACGCAGTATTTT
CDR3: CASSLTSAPSTDTQYF

J: TRBJ2-2
size: -
D: TRBD2
V: TRBV28
DNA: TGTGCCAGCAGTCCAGGGGGTAGGGGGACTAGCGGGAGGAAAGGCACCGGGGAGCTGTTTTTT
CDR3: CASSPGGRGTSGRKGTGELFF

J: TRBJ1-3
size: -
D: -
V: TRBV7-2
DNA: TGTGCCAGCAGCTTACAGGCAGTCTCTGGAAACACCATATATTTT
CDR3: CASSLQAVSGNTIYF

J: TRBJ2-3
size: -
D: TRBD2
V: TRBV9
DNA: TGTGCCAGCAGCAAAGCGGGACTAGCAAACACAGATACGCAGTATTTT
CDR3: CASSKAGLANTDTQYF

J: TRBJ1-3
size: -
D: -
V: TRBV28
DNA: TGTGCCAGCAGTTTAGAGGGCGGGAGCTCTGGAAACACCATATATTTT
CDR3: CASSLEGGSSGNTIYF

J: TRBJ1-5
size: -
D: TRBD1
V: TRBV19
DNA: TGTGCCAGTAGGAATTTTGGACAGGGGGTCATTCAGCCCCAGCATTTT
CDR3: CASRNFGQGVIQPQHF

J: TRBJ1-2
size: -
D: -
V: TRBV11-2
DNA: TGTGCCAGCAGCCCAGACAGGAACTATGGCTACACCTTC
CDR3: CASSPDRNYGYTF

J: TRBJ1-2
size: few
D: TRBD1
V: TRBV7-2
DNA: TGTGCCAGCAGCTTCGCAGGGGGGAGATATGGCTACACCTTC
CDR3: CASSFAGGRYGYTF

J: TRBJ2-7
size: -
D: -
V: TRBV10-2
DNA: TGCGCCAGCAGTGAGTCGTCCGAAACCTACGAGCAGTACTTC
CDR3: CASSESSETYEQYF

J: TRBJ2-7
size: -
D: -
V: TRBV5-1
DNA: TGCGCCAGCAGCTTGGCAGGGGACGGGTACGAGCAGTACTTC
CDR3: CASSLAGDGYEQYF

J: TRBJ2-7
size: -
D: TRBD2
V: TRBV28
DNA: TGTGCCAGCAGAAGTGGGGGAGGGCCTATCTACGAGCAGTACTTC
CDR3: CASRSGGGPIYEQYF

J: TRBJ2-3
size: -
D: TRBD2
V: TRBV5-6
DNA: TGTGCCAGCAGCCGGACTAGCGGGGACTTCACAGATACGCAGTATTTT
CDR3: CASSRTSGDFTDTQYF

J: TRBJ2-1
size: -
D: TRBD2
V: TRBV6-5
DNA: TGTGCCAGCATCGGACTAGCGGAGCAGTTCTTC
CDR3: CASIGLAEQFF

J: TRBJ2-7
size: few
D: TRBD1
V: TRBV19
DNA: TGTGCCAGTGGACAGGGGCCCTACGAGCAGTACTTC
CDR3: CASGQGPYEQYF

J: TRBJ2-3
size: -
D: TRBD2
V: TRBV30
DNA: TGTGCCTGGAGTGTACTCAAGCGGGAGGGTGAATATACGCAGTATTTT
CDR3: CAWSVLKREGEYTQYF

J: TRBJ1-2
size: -
D: TRBD1
V: TRBV28
DNA: TGTGCCAGCAGTTCATCCAAAACAGGGGCGCGGTATGGCTACACCTTC
CDR3: CASSSSKTGARYGYTF

J: TRBJ1-1
size: -
D: -
V: TRBV19
DNA: TGTGCCAGTAGTATAGAGTGGCGGCGCCGGAAAAACACTGAAGCTTTCTTT
CDR3: CASSIEWRRRKNTEAFF

J: TRBJ1-5
size: -
D: TRBD1
V: TRBV6-5
DNA: TGTGCCAGCAGTACGACAGGGAGCAATCAGCCCCAGCATTTT
CDR3: CASSTTGSNQPQHF

J: TRBJ2-4
size: -
D: -
V: TRBV5-4
DNA: TGTGCCAGCAGTCCCCGGACAGAGAGCATTCAGTACTTC
CDR3: CASSPRTESIQYF

J: TRBJ1-4
size: -
D: -
V: TRBV19
DNA: TGTGCCAGTAGTACGGGGGAGGGAGCGGCTAATGAAAAACTGTTTTTT
CDR3: CASSTGEGAANEKLFF

J: TRBJ2-1
size: -
D: -
V: TRBV28
DNA: TGTGCCAGCGTACTTAGTGGGGGGAATGAGCAGTTCTTC
CDR3: CASVLSGGNEQFF